This T cell receptor beta chain is drawn from a study of cytomegalovirus exposure and HLA in healthy donors. The study ran its PCR with 60 Vbeta and 13 Jbeta primers. The assay was immunoSEQ multiplex PCR, and TCRdb's table has in-frame clones only and misses some. This table holds about 190,000 clones, around 87% found once. Germline assignment: CDR1 LNHDA and CDR2 SQIVND (reference sequence). The CDR3 consists of 14 residues. Trimming cost V 3 bases and J 6 bases, with 12 bases left between them. The rearrangement uses TRBV19 and TRBJ1-5; a weak D match, TRBD1 (5 bases). Sequencing input: PBMCs. The TCR sequence derives from a woman younger than 35 in good health and CMV-seronegative. For the CDR3, the DNA is TGTGCCAGTAGTATTTCGGGGGTGGGTCAGCCCCAGCATTTT. Its translation: CASSISGVGQPQHF. Drawing the rest from reference TRBV19 and TRBJ1-5, the complete variable domain is DGGITQSPKYLFRKEGQNVTLSCEQNLNHDAMYWYRQDPGQGLRLIYYSQIVNDFQKGDIAEGYSVSREKKESFPLTVTSAQKNPTAFYLCASSISGVGQPQHFGDGTRLSIL.